The 18 T cell receptor beta chains below were found in one sample sequenced in a study of blood T cell repertoires in COVID-19. Only in-frame clones appear in the TCRdb table, and some are missing; sequencing was by immunoSEQ multiplex PCR. The sample contains about 120,000 clones, over 75% of which appear only once. Sequencing was performed on peripheral blood. The origin of the receptors is a man older than 75 with active or convalescent COVID-19.

The chain has TRBV7-9 and TRBJ1-3; D is uncertain. The CDR3 runs to 15 residues. Germline values: CDR1 SEHNR, CDR2 FQNEAQ (reference sequence). V was shortened by 6 bases and J by 4 bases, with 16 bases between the two germline ends. In nucleotides, the CDR3 is TGTGCCAGCAGTTCTACAGTCCCCTCAGGAAACACCATATATTTT. As protein: CASSSTVPSGNTIYF.

This clone was recorded once. This chain links TRBV6-2 or TRBV6-3 with TRBJ2-2, with TRBD1 matching over 11 bases. J was trimmed by 5 bases and V by 6 bases; bases with no gene match: 2. Germline V gene lookup returns CDR1 MNHEY and CDR2 SVGEGT. The CDR3 spans 14 residues. CDR3 protein: CASSRDRGTGELFF. CDR3 coding DNA: TGTGCCAGCAGCCGGGACAGGGGGACCGGGGAGCTGTTTTTT.

V gene TRBV3-1 (or the pseudogene TRBV3-2) combines with J gene TRBJ1-2; D may be TRBD1 (6 bases). The CDR3 consists of 15 residues. The V gene's germline CDR1 is LGHDT and CDR2 YNNKEL (reference sequence). V lost 3 bases and J lost 4, with 15 bases in between. The CDR3 DNA sequence: TGTGCCAGCAGCCACTCAATGACAGGAACCTATGGCTACACCTTC. The encoded protein is CASSHSMTGTYGYTF.

This clone was seen a handful of times. The rearrangement links TRBV30 to TRBJ1-3; D is ambiguous. Trimming stripped 5 bases from V and 0 bases from J, with 11 bases between. The CDR3 contains 14 residues. Germline CDR1 and CDR2: GTSNPN and SVGIG (reference sequence). The CDR3 reads CAWVVRSSGNTIYF. For the CDR3, the DNA is TGTGCCTGGGTAGTCAGGTCCTCTGGAAACACCATATATTTT.

The V call is TRBV7-3, the J call TRBJ2-3; TRBD2 agrees at 7 bases. Trimming cost V 5 bases and J 1 base; bases outside gene matches: 9. The CDR3 extends over 16 amino acids. Germline assignment: CDR1 SGHTA and CDR2 FQGTGA. This CDR3 reads CASSVSGTTRTDTQYF. CDR3 DNA sequence: TGTGCCAGCAGCGTATCCGGGACTACCCGCACAGATACGCAGTATTTT.

The chain carries TRBV7-3 and TRBJ2-6; TRBD1 is a possible D gene (6 bases). V lost 5 bases and J 0 bases, leaving 17 bases between the germline ends. The CDR3 covers 18 residues. In germline, CDR1 is SGHTA, CDR2 FQGTGA. Here the CDR3 reads CASSARDMDPSGANVLTF. The CDR3 nucleotides read TGTGCCAGCAGCGCCCGGGACATGGACCCCTCTGGGGCCAACGTCCTGACTTTC.

This clone was observed once. The rearrangement uses TRBV18 and TRBJ1-3; TRBD1 is a possible D gene (6 bases). V lost 2 bases and J lost 1, with 12 bases in between. Germline CDR1 and CDR2: KGHSH and LQKENI. The CDR3 spans 16 residues. CDR3 nucleotides: TGTGCCAGCTCACCAATCGGGGGGCAATCTGGAAACACCATATATTTT. It specifies CASSPIGGQSGNTIYF. Drawing the rest from reference TRBV18 and TRBJ1-3, the complete variable domain is NAGVMQNPRHLVRRRGQEARLRCSPMKGHSHVYWYRQLPEEGLKFMVYLQKENIIDESGMPKERFSAEFPKEGPSILRIQQVVRGDSAAYFCASSPIGGQSGNTIYFGEGSWLTVV.

The J gene is TRBJ2-2, the V gene TRBV5-4; D is undetermined. In germline, CDR1 is SGHNT, CDR2 YYREEE (reference sequence). This CDR3 spans 13 amino acids. The ends were cut back, 0 bases at V and 7 bases at J, with 7 bases in the middle. CDR3 residues: CASSLDTFGELFF. CDR3 in DNA: TGTGCCAGCAGCTTGGATACTTTCGGGGAGCTGTTTTTT.

The genes are TRBV5-1 and TRBJ2-5; 8 bases are shared with TRBD2. The CDR3 runs to 14 residues. The junction had 7 bases not matched to a gene; V was cut back by 5 bases and J by 4 bases. Per germline, CDR1 SGHRS and CDR2 YFSETQ. CDR3 loop: CASRPASGGETQYF. In DNA form, the CDR3 reads TGCGCCAGCAGGCCTGCGAGCGGGGGAGAGACCCAGTACTTC.

The V and J genes are TRBV5-4 and TRBJ1-2; D remains ambiguous. The CDR3 length is 14 residues. From germline, CDR1 is SGHNT and CDR2 YYREEE (reference sequence). V was cut by 2 bases and J by 2 bases, with 10 bases left in between. This CDR3 reads CASSFEVSNYGYTF. The CDR3, as DNA: TGTGCCAGCAGCTTCGAGGTTTCCAACTATGGCTACACCTTC.

This chain links TRBV28 with TRBJ2-7; tentative D call: TRBD2 (6 bases). There are 14 residues in the CDR3. V lost 4 bases to trimming and J lost 6 bases, with 16 bases between them. The V gene's germline CDR1 is MDHEN and CDR2 SYDVKM. The DNA for the CDR3 is TGTGCCAGCAGTTGGCCGGGGGAGTCGGGCGAGCAGTACTTC. Amino acid sequence: CASSWPGESGEQYF.

CDR3 sequence reads: CASSIPGQEETQYF. The DNA for the CDR3 is TGTGCCAGCAGCATACCGGGACAAGAAGAGACCCAGTACTTC. The rearrangement joins TRBV6-5 to TRBJ2-5, with a weak D call TRBD1 (6 bases). Trimming removed 6 bases from V and 3 bases from J, with 14 bases in between. Germline V gives CDR1 MNHEY, CDR2 SVGAGI. CDR3 length equals 14 residues.

This chain joins TRBV7-9 and TRBJ2-7; 7 bases line up with TRBD2. CDR3 size: 13 residues. Germline V gene data show CDR1 as SEHNR and CDR2 as FQNEAQ (reference sequence). Germline trimming cut 2 bases from V and 6 bases from J; bases unmatched to any gene: 4. The CDR3 is CASSLYGGVEQYF. The CDR3 nucleotides read TGTGCCAGCAGCTTATATGGGGGGGTCGAGCAGTACTTC.

The chain joins TRBV10-3 to TRBJ1-6; weak D call: TRBD1 (5 bases). This CDR3 is 14 amino acids long. Per the germline V gene, CDR1 is ENHRY and CDR2 is SYGVKD. Deletions cut 4 bases from V and 6 bases from J, with 10 bases between. This CDR3 reads CAISVQGPNSPLHF. CDR3 DNA sequence: TGTGCCATCAGTGTTCAGGGCCCTAATTCACCCCTCCACTTT.

This clone was seen more than once but under ten times. The chain is built from TRBV7-8 and TRBJ2-2; D not resolved. CDR3 length: 15 amino acids. Germline CDR1 SGHVS, CDR2 FQNEAQ. The germline V and J ends were trimmed by 5 bases and 6 bases, with 16 bases remaining between them. DNA of the CDR3: TGTGCCAGCAGCCCTCATACCCAGTTATCCGGGGAGCTGTTTTTT. It is translated as CASSPHTQLSGELFF.

The genes are TRBV27 and TRBJ2-7, with D perhaps TRBD1 (6 bases). V was cut by 3 bases and J by 3 bases, with 9 bases left in between. The CDR3 sequence is 13 residues long. CDR1 MNHEY and CDR2 SMNVEV come from the germline V gene (reference sequence). CDR3 sequence reads: CASSFLQGYEQYF. The CDR3 DNA sequence: TGTGCCAGCAGTTTCCTACAGGGCTACGAGCAGTACTTC.

V and J are TRBV4-1 and TRBJ2-3; 12 bases match TRBD2. The junction had 2 bases not matched to a gene; V was cut back by 0 bases and J by 1 base. The CDR3 is made up of 17 amino acids. CDR1 and CDR2 from the germline V gene are MGHRA and YSYEKL. CDR3 sequence reads: CASSQDRLAGGTDTQYF. The CDR3 coding sequence is TGCGCCAGCAGCCAAGATCGACTAGCGGGGGGCACAGATACGCAGTATTTT.

This clone has a handful of counts. The chain carries TRBV18 and TRBJ2-3; unclear D gene. CDR1 is KGHSH and CDR2 is LQKENI in the germline V gene. Trimming removed 3 bases from V and 2 bases from J, with 9 bases in between. CDR3 length equals 14 residues. In DNA form, the CDR3 reads TGTGCCAGCTCACCCCGAATGGCCACAGATACGCAGTATTTT. The encoded protein is CASSPRMATDTQYF.